What follows is one TCR beta chain and its context. Its matching antigen is unknown. Amplification of the TCR beta CDR3 regions used RNA transcripts (as template). RT-PCR was first run with HTBI primers, then multiplex PCR in a second round. TCRdb re-analysed the multiplex PCR reads in MiXCR, keeping a single row per CDR3 protein. Of about 1.1 million distinct CDR3 sequences in the sample, 36% were seen once. Recruitment covered hyperthyroidism patients aged 18 to 65 whose new diagnosis was of under 2 months' duration. Orbital computed tomography, together with clinical symptoms, serum thyroxine, TRAb and thyroid ultrasound, was used for diagnosis. The data were obtained in a study of Graves' ophthalmopathy and Graves' hyperthyroidism. General study points: Blood was where most expanded thyroid clonotypes above 0.001 frequency also turned up. It was with roughly 71% sensitivity and roughly 75% specificity that the model predicted ophthalmopathy progression.

Trimming left V 5 bases short and J 5 bases short, with 17 bases between. Per the germline V gene, CDR1 is SGHAT and CDR2 is FQNNGV. CDR3 size: 15 residues. This receptor was taken from an adult man with Graves' hyperthyroidism. V is TRBV11-2 and J is TRBJ2-3, with D perhaps matching TRBD1 or TRBD2 (6 bases each). The sequenced material came from peripheral blood or thyroid tissue (not recorded which). DNA of the CDR3: TGTGCCAGCAGCCTTACCTCCCGGGGGCAAGATACGCAGTATTTT. Its translation is CASSLTSRGQDTQYF.